Listed here are 28 T cell receptor beta chains from one sample, sequenced in a study of blood T cell repertoires in COVID-19. TCRdb's table, derived via immunoSEQ multiplex PCR, lists solely in-frame clones and lacks some. This table holds 250,000 to 300,000 clones, around 83% found once. Sequencing was carried out using PBMCs or T cells enriched from blood (not recorded which). These receptors all stem from a man in his forties who had been exposed to COVID-19.

The chain carries TRBV5-4 and TRBJ2-2; D is unclear. Trimming stripped 3 bases from V and 7 bases from J, with 16 bases between. CDR3 length: 15 residues. CDR1 is SGHNT and CDR2 is YYREEE in the germline V gene (reference sequence). The CDR3 reads CASSSSHVAGGELFF. In DNA, the CDR3 is TGTGCCAGCAGCTCTTCGCATGTGGCAGGCGGGGAGCTGTTTTTT.

This sequence joins TRBV30 and TRBJ2-6, with TRBD1 identical over 8 bases. V gave up 1 base and J gave up 2 bases; unmatched junction bases: 7. The CDR3 has 17 residues. From germline, CDR1 is GTSNPN and CDR2 SVGIG (reference sequence). DNA for the CDR3: TGTGCCTGGAGTGATGGACAGGGAGTTCCTGGGGCCAACGTCCTGACTTTC. It yields the protein CAWSDGQGVPGANVLTF.

The chain combines TRBV30 with TRBJ1-5; the D gene is possibly TRBD1 (5 bases). This CDR3 comprises 15 residues. Germline V gene lookup returns CDR1 GTSNPN and CDR2 SVGIG (reference sequence). V was shortened by 5 bases and J by 2 bases, with 16 bases between the two germline ends. The CDR3 is CAWALGGTGNQPQHF. The CDR3, as DNA: TGTGCCTGGGCCCTGGGGGGGACGGGCAATCAGCCCCAGCATTTT.

The rearrangement links TRBV14 to TRBJ1-3; the match to TRBD1 covers 8 bases. V trimming: 4 bases; J trimming: 11 bases; junction bases outside the gene matches: 13. The CDR3 totals 15 residues. CDR1 SGHDN and CDR2 FVKESK come from the germline V gene. The CDR3 loop reads CASSPIGTGRPAIYF. The CDR3 nucleotides read TGTGCCAGCAGCCCAATCGGGACAGGCCGTCCCGCCATATATTTT.

The table lists this clone with a few counts. This chain uses TRBV5-4 with TRBJ1-1; 7 nucleotides line up with TRBD1. V lost 3 bases to trimming and J lost 7 bases; unmatched junction nucleotides: 3. This CDR3 is 12 amino acids long. The germline gives CDR1 SGHNT, CDR2 YYREEE (reference sequence). The CDR3 loop reads CASSSGQSEAFF. CDR3 DNA sequence: TGTGCCAGCAGCTCGGGACAGAGTGAAGCTTTCTTT. The variable domain in full, with the rest retrieved from reference TRBV5-4 and TRBJ1-1, is ETGVTQSPTHLIKTRGQQVTLRCSSQSGHNTVSWYQQALGQGPQFIFQYYREEENGRGNFPPRFSGLQFPNYSSELNVNALELDDSALYLCASSSGQSEAFFGQGTRLTVV.

The chain is built from TRBV27 and TRBJ1-6; D call uncertain. CDR1 is MNHEY, CDR2 SMNVEV, per germline (reference sequence). The CDR3 length is 12 residues. Trimming removed 3 bases at V and 6 bases at J, with 3 bases between. CDR3 sequence reads: CASSLANSPLHF. The CDR3 DNA reads as TGTGCCAGCAGTTTGGCTAATTCACCCCTCCACTTT.

This clone was found once. This chain uses TRBV2 with TRBJ1-5, with a possible D match to TRBD1 (5 bases). V dropped 7 bases and J dropped 6 bases, with 13 bases sitting between them. CDR1 and CDR2 from the germline V gene are SNHLY and FYNNEI. The CDR3 totals 13 residues. In DNA form, the CDR3 reads TGTGCCAGCACTGGCAGGGAAGTTCAGCCCCAGCATTTT. Its protein is CASTGREVQPQHF.

The V call is TRBV30, the J call TRBJ1-5; TRBD1 is a possible D gene (5 bases). The CDR3 extends over 13 amino acids. The germline V gene encodes CDR1 GTSNPN and CDR2 SVGIG (reference sequence). V was shortened by 2 bases and J by 5 bases, with 10 bases between the two germline ends. The CDR3 region has the DNA TGTGCCTGGAGTCAGGGAGGGGATCAGCCCCAGCATTTT. It is translated as CAWSQGGDQPQHF.

The V call is TRBV6-1, the J call TRBJ1-1; D unresolved. The CDR3 sequence is 15 residues long. Germline lookup yields CDR1 MNHNS and CDR2 SASEGT. V was shortened by 2 bases and J by 1 base, with 11 bases between the two germline ends. The CDR3 DNA follows: TGTGCCAGCAGTGAACGCCGGGTAGGGAACACTGAAGCTTTCTTT. Protein: CASSERRVGNTEAFF.

The rearrangement uses TRBV18 and TRBJ1-5; maybe TRBD1 (6 bases). The CDR3 length is 17 residues. The germline V gene has CDR1 KGHSH and CDR2 LQKENI. The ends were cut back, 3 bases at V and 4 bases at J, with 19 bases in the middle. The CDR3 sequence is CASSPKGGQGWNQPQHF. The DNA for the CDR3 is TGTGCCAGCTCACCCAAGGGGGGGCAAGGTTGGAATCAGCCCCAGCATTTT.

The V and J genes are TRBV5-8 and TRBJ1-5; TRBD1 might be the D (5 bases). From germline, CDR1 is SGHTS and CDR2 YDEGEE. The CDR3 extends over 16 amino acids. V gave up 4 bases and J gave up 3 bases, with 17 bases separating them. The CDR3 loop is CASSDRGILPNQPQHF. CDR3 nucleotide sequence: TGTGCCAGCAGCGACAGAGGTATTCTCCCCAATCAGCCCCAGCATTTT.

The chain joins TRBV5-5 to TRBJ2-2, with 10 bases fitting TRBD2. With 4 bases clipped from V and 1 base from J, the junction kept 4 bases outside the gene matches. Germline values: CDR1 SGHKS, CDR2 YYEKEE (reference sequence). The CDR3 contains 16 residues. In DNA, the CDR3 is TGTGCCAGCAGCATCCGACTAGCGGGGAACACCGGGGAGCTGTTTTTT. It is translated as CASSIRLAGNTGELFF.

This clone was detected a few times. The V gene is TRBV3-1 (or the pseudogene TRBV3-2), the J gene TRBJ2-7, with D possibly TRBD2 on 5 matching bases. V lost 1 base to trimming and J lost 7 bases, with 17 bases between them. From germline, CDR1 is LGHDT and CDR2 YNNKEL (reference sequence). The CDR3 is 15 amino acids. The CDR3 loop reads CASSQGGRRVGEQYF. CDR3 DNA sequence: TGTGCCAGCAGCCAAGGAGGGAGACGGGTGGGTGAGCAGTACTTC.

The chain has TRBV29-1 and TRBJ2-3, with no clear D. V lost 6 bases and J 2 bases, leaving 12 bases between the germline ends. Germline assignment: CDR1 SQVTM and CDR2 ANQGSEA. This CDR3 has 13 amino acids. The CDR3 sequence: CSVKRQYTDTQYF. The CDR3 nucleotides read TGCAGCGTAAAGCGCCAGTACACAGATACGCAGTATTTT.

This clone has more than one count but fewer than ten. The rearrangement links TRBV28 to TRBJ1-2, with D unclear. V was cut by 2 bases and J by 0 bases, with 10 bases left in between. The CDR3 runs 15 residues. Germline CDR1 and CDR2: MDHEN and SYDVKM. The CDR3 DNA reads as TGTGCCAGCAGTTTACTGTGGGAGACTAACTATGGCTACACCTTC. Amino acids: CASSLLWETNYGYTF.

This clone has just a few counts. The V call is TRBV29-1, the J call TRBJ1-1; D possibly corresponds to TRBD1 (5 bases). V dropped 7 bases and J dropped 7 bases, with 13 bases sitting between them. CDR3 length: 11 residues. Per the germline V gene, CDR1 is SQVTM and CDR2 is ANQGSEA. This CDR3 reads CSASRQFEAFF. DNA for the CDR3: TGCAGCGCCTCTCGACAGTTTGAAGCTTTCTTT.

This clone was recorded only once. V usage is TRBV30 and J usage is TRBJ2-1; a weak D match, TRBD1 (5 bases). Trimming shortened V by 2 bases and J by 4 bases, and 18 bases separated the two germline ends. The CDR3 runs 16 residues. Germline V gene sequence: CDR1 GTSNPN, CDR2 SVGIG (reference sequence). The CDR3 reads CAWSSSLGPRYNEQFF. In DNA form, the CDR3 reads TGTGCCTGGAGTTCATCCTTGGGGCCACGATACAATGAGCAGTTCTTC.

In its sample, this clone was seen a few times. This rearrangement joins TRBV6-5 to TRBJ2-7; tentative D call: TRBD2 (7 bases). In germline, CDR1 is MNHEY, CDR2 SVGAGI. The V end lost 6 bases, the J end lost 4 bases, and 10 bases lay between the germline ends. This CDR3 has 12 amino acids. In nucleotides, the CDR3 is TGTGCCAGCAGCGAGGGGGGGTACGAGCAGTACTTC. Translated: CASSEGGYEQYF.

The genes are TRBV19 and TRBJ1-6; 9 nucleotides line up with TRBD1. CDR3 length equals 18 residues. V lost 4 bases to trimming and J lost 0 bases; unmatched junction nucleotides: 7. Germline V gene lookup returns CDR1 LNHDA and CDR2 SQIVND (reference sequence). This CDR3 is CASSNPRQGGSYNSPLHF. As DNA, the CDR3 is TGTGCCAGTAGTAACCCACGACAGGGGGGCTCCTATAATTCACCCCTCCACTTT.

The chain combines TRBV6-5 with TRBJ2-5; possible D gene TRBD2, 5 bases. The CDR3 has 13 residues. Germline V gene sequence: CDR1 MNHEY, CDR2 SVGAGI. V shed 8 bases and J shed 5 bases, with 15 bases lying between them. CDR3 loop: CASRALERETQYF. The CDR3 DNA sequence: TGTGCCAGCCGGGCACTAGAACGGGAGACCCAGTACTTC.

This rearrangement joins TRBV12-3 or TRBV12-4 to TRBJ1-3; D may be TRBD1 (5 bases). CDR3 size: 13 residues. The ends were cut back, 9 bases at V and 0 bases at J, with 9 bases in the middle. In nucleotides, the CDR3 is TGTGCCAGTGACAGACTCTCTGGAAACACCATATATTTT. This encodes CASDRLSGNTIYF.

The genes are TRBV19 and TRBJ1-1; a possible D gene is TRBD1 (5 bases). The V and J ends lost 7 bases and 1 base respectively, with 7 bases between them. Looked up from germline, CDR1 is LNHDA and CDR2 is SQIVND (reference sequence). The CDR3 is made up of 12 amino acids. Here the CDR3 reads CASNDRNTEAFF. The CDR3 DNA is TGTGCCAGTAACGACAGGAACACTGAAGCTTTCTTT.

The chain links TRBV27 to TRBJ2-2, with TRBD1 matching 7 bases. The CDR3 is 13 residues long. V was pared by 8 bases and J by 5 bases, with 5 bases of the junction left unmatched. The germline V gene has CDR1 MNHEY and CDR2 SMNVEV (reference sequence). CDR3 in amino acids: CASHRGGTGELFF. CDR3 DNA sequence: TGTGCCAGCCACAGGGGCGGGACCGGGGAGCTGTTTTTT.

The chain joins TRBV4-1 to TRBJ2-2, with D perhaps TRBD1 (5 bases). The germline CDR1 and CDR2 sequences are MGHRA and YSYEKL. Trimming cost V 4 bases and J 2 bases, with 11 bases left between them. This CDR3 has 15 amino acids. CDR3 coding DNA: TGCGCCAGCAGCCTCGACAGATCTAACACCGGGGAGCTGTTTTTT. Protein: CASSLDRSNTGELFF.

This clone was counted a single time. The rearrangement joins TRBV3-1 (or the pseudogene TRBV3-2) to TRBJ2-6; a possible D gene is TRBD2 (5 bases). The length of the CDR3 is 16 residues. V was clipped by 3 bases and J by 0 bases, with 9 bases between them. CDR1 is LGHDT and CDR2 is YNNKEL in the germline V gene (reference sequence). The CDR3 region has the DNA TGTGCCAGCAGCCACACGGGGAGCTCTGGGGCCAACGTCCTGACTTTC. Translated, it gives CASSHTGSSGANVLTF.

There are a few counts of this clone. This chain connects TRBV2 to TRBJ1-4, with D uncertain. The ends were cut back, 10 bases at V and 4 bases at J, with 19 bases in the middle. Germline values: CDR1 SNHLY, CDR2 FYNNEI. The length of the CDR3 is 15 residues. CDR3 sequence reads: CATSRVGTINEKLFF. In DNA, the CDR3 is TGTGCCACCTCGAGGGTGGGCACGATTAATGAAAAACTGTTTTTT.

This clone was picked up many times. V usage is TRBV5-4 and J usage is TRBJ2-3, with a tentative D call TRBD2 (5 bases). Germline V gives CDR1 SGHNT, CDR2 YYREEE (reference sequence). V was shortened by 0 bases and J by 3 bases, with 8 bases between the two germline ends. CDR3 size: 14 residues. The CDR3 nucleotides read TGTGCCAGCAGCTTGGGAGGGCCTACAGATACGCAGTATTTT. Protein product: CASSLGGPTDTQYF.

The genes are TRBV5-1 and TRBJ2-7; 12 nucleotides match TRBD2. CDR1 is SGHRS and CDR2 is YFSETQ in the germline V gene. V shed 2 bases, J shed 6 bases, and the junction held 6 bases outside the gene matches. The CDR3 contains 15 residues. CDR3 in DNA: TGCGCCAGCAGCTTTCTAGCGGGAGGGCTTCGCGAGCAGTACTTC. Translating it yields CASSFLAGGLREQYF. The full variable domain, with the rest looked up from reference TRBV5-1 and TRBJ2-7, is KAGVTQTPRYLIKTRGQQVTLSCSPISGHRSVSWYQQTPGQGLQFLFEYFSETQRNKGNFPGRFSGRQFSNSRSEMNVSTLELGDSALYLCASSFLAGGLREQYFGPGTRLTVT.